The source of this T cell receptor beta chain is a study of cytomegalovirus exposure and HLA in healthy donors. The CDR3 spans 15 residues. Germline V gives CDR1 SGHNT, CDR2 YYREEE (reference sequence). V shed 0 bases, J shed 6 bases, and the junction held 6 bases outside the gene matches. PCR was performed using 60 Vbeta and 13 Jbeta primers. Data came from immunoSEQ multiplex PCR; TCRdb stores just in-frame clones and leaves some out. The sample includes 100,000 to 150,000 clones, about a sixth of them seen just once. The chain is built from TRBV5-4 and TRBJ2-7, with 10 bases lining up with TRBD1. Sequencing used PBMCs. This receptor was identified in a female donor in good health and CMV-seropositive. CDR3 bases: TGTGCCAGCAGCTTGGGGACAGGGGGGGAGTTCGAGCAGTACTTC. This codes for CASSLGTGGEFEQYF.